The rows below give T cell receptor beta chains drawn from one sample of a study of monozygotic twins with inflammatory bowel disease. TCRdb re-called the 5' RACE reads and catalogs CDR3 proteins one per entry, DNA excluded. This repertoire includes 420,000 or so distinct CDR3 sequences. Sequenced input: blood. Source of these receptors: a human donor with ulcerative colitis or Crohn's disease, or a healthy co-twin of an affected twin (not recorded which). Each CDR3 is given with its conserved first and last residue. The order of the fields is V gene, J gene, CDR3 protein.

V: TRBV5-1; J: TRBJ2-7; CDR3: CASSPTGGYTYEQYF
V: TRBV5-1; J: TRBJ1-1; CDR3: CASSPVSPGRGLRTEAFF
V: TRBV28; J: TRBJ2-2; CDR3: CASSLQPGGELFF
V: TRBV6-1; J: TRBJ2-2; CDR3: CASSAVPSSGELFF
V: TRBV5-6; J: TRBJ1-2; CDR3: CASSTKTGIDYTF
V: TRBV5-1; J: TRBJ2-5; CDR3: CASSLGQTGLETQYF
V: TRBV2; J: TRBJ2-5; CDR3: CASSGASGLPAETQYF
V: TRBV30; J: TRBJ1-1; CDR3: CAWSATGLDTEAFF
V: TRBV7-2; J: TRBJ2-1; CDR3: CASSSLPQSNSNEQFF
V: TRBV20-1; J: TRBJ1-5; CDR3: CSAAGSLDQPQHF
V: TRBV11-1; J: TRBJ2-1; CDR3: CASSLARLPAILVNEQFF
V: TRBV4-1; J: TRBJ2-7; CDR3: CASSQEATSGTYEQYF
V: TRBV10-3; J: TRBJ2-7; CDR3: CAIRKGTAPYEQYF
V: TRBV7-8; J: TRBJ2-1; CDR3: CASSRDLKQFF
V: TRBV7-6; J: TRBJ2-1; CDR3: CASTPGGAGGQNEQFF
V: TRBV20-1; J: TRBJ2-7; CDR3: CSARDLDPIGGYEQYF
V: TRBV19; J: TRBJ2-1; CDR3: CASNSGDNEQFF
V: TRBV11-2; J: TRBJ2-4; CDR3: CASSPGQGFSSAKNIQYF